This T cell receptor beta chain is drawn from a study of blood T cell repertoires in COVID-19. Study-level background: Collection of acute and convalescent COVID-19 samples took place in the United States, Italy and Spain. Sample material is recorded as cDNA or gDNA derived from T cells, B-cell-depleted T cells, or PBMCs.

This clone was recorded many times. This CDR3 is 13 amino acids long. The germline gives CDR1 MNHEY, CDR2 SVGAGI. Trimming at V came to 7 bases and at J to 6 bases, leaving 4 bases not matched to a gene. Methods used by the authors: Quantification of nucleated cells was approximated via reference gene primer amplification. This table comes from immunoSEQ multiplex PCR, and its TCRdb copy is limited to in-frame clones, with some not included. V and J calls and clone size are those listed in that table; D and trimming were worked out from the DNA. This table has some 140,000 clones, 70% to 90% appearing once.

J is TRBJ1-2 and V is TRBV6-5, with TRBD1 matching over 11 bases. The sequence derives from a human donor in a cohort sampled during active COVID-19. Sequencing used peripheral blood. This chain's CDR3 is CASTLGQGDGYTF. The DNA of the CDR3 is TGTGCCAGCACCCTGGGACAGGGGGATGGCTACACCTTC.